Listed here are 29 T cell receptor beta chains from one sample, sequenced in a study of blood T cell repertoires in COVID-19. Sequencing was performed with immunoSEQ multiplex PCR; in TCRdb, only in-frame clones are kept and a portion is missing. The table lists fewer than 200,000 clones, 82% of them singletons. The sample consisted of peripheral blood. The receptors were gathered from a woman aged 55 to 70 with COVID-19, enrolled during active disease.

This clone has just one count. V is TRBV18 and J is TRBJ1-1; D is perhaps TRBD1 (5 bases). The CDR3 extends over 15 amino acids. V was pared by 3 bases and J by 2 bases, with 13 bases between. Germline lookup yields CDR1 KGHSH and CDR2 LQKENI. The CDR3 DNA reads TGTGCCAGCTCACCCGGGGGGGGGTATAACACTGAAGCTTTCTTT. Protein sequence: CASSPGGGYNTEAFF.

The chain joins TRBV7-8 to TRBJ2-5; 7 bases line up with TRBD2. Trimming took 2 bases from V and 4 from J; bases not matched to a gene: 10. CDR1 SGHVS and CDR2 FQNEAQ come from the germline V gene. This CDR3 has 16 residues. The CDR3 nucleotides are TGTGCCAGCAGCTTAACTTGGGGGAGGGCTGGAGAGACCCAGTACTTC. Amino acids: CASSLTWGRAGETQYF.

The rearrangement links TRBV5-1 to TRBJ1-1; 10 bases are a match to TRBD1. From germline, CDR1 is SGHRS and CDR2 YFSETQ. V shed 3 bases and J 3 bases; nucleotides not matched to a gene: 5. This CDR3 is built from 15 residues. The CDR3: CASSWTGGVDTEAFF. The CDR3 region has the DNA TGCGCCAGCAGCTGGACAGGGGGAGTAGACACTGAAGCTTTCTTT.

This clone is a singleton in its sample. This rearrangement joins TRBV3-1 (or the pseudogene TRBV3-2) to TRBJ1-3, with D tentatively TRBD1 (5 bases). The V gene lost 3 bases and the J gene lost 0 bases, with 15 bases spanning the gap. Looked up from germline, CDR1 is LGHDT and CDR2 is YNNKEL (reference sequence). The CDR3 sequence is 17 residues long. CDR3 region: CASSHLAMGLSGNTIYF. DNA for the CDR3: TGTGCCAGCAGCCACCTCGCTATGGGACTCTCTGGAAACACCATATATTTT.

CDR3 DNA: TGTGCCAGCAGCCCCGTGAGGGGGCGCAATAAACGGTACACCTTC. This translates into CASSPVRGRNKRYTF. The rearrangement links TRBV11-2 to TRBJ1-2; 7 nucleotides match TRBD1. Germline V gives CDR1 SGHAT, CDR2 FQNNGV. The CDR3 is 15 amino acids. Trimming cost V 5 bases and J 11 bases; bases outside gene matches: 17.

The chain links TRBV24-1 to TRBJ1-1; a weak D match, TRBD1 (5 bases). The V end was cut by 3 bases, the J end by 4 bases, with 23 bases between. Germline-derived CDR1 and CDR2 are KGHDR and SFDVKD. The CDR3 runs to 18 residues. Here the CDR3 DNA reads TGTGCCACCAGTGATGCCCGGTTTGGAACGAGTCAGGGCACTGAAGCTTTCTTT. This translates into CATSDARFGTSQGTEAFF.

V and J are TRBV7-2 and TRBJ1-6; D not resolved. CDR1 is SGHTA and CDR2 is FQGNSA in the germline V gene. The V end was cut by 0 bases, the J end by 9 bases, with 15 bases between. The CDR3 length is 16 residues. CDR3 sequence: CASSLAQRGLSSPLHF. Written as DNA, the CDR3 is TGTGCCAGCAGCTTAGCGCAAAGAGGGTTATCTTCACCCCTCCACTTT.

The rearrangement joins TRBV15 to TRBJ2-2, with 13 bases identical to TRBD2. The CDR3 loop spans 16 amino acids. The germline CDR1 and CDR2 sequences are LNHNV and YYDKDF (reference sequence). V lost 6 bases and J lost 8; bases outside the gene matches: 9. Written as DNA, the CDR3 is TGTGCCACCAGGGAGGGACTAGCGGGAAGAGCGGGGGAGCTGTTTTTT. Amino acid sequence: CATREGLAGRAGELFF.

The chain combines TRBV11-1 with TRBJ2-5; D not resolved. V gave up 0 bases and J gave up 4 bases, with 9 bases separating them. The CDR3 extends over 14 amino acids. Germline loops: CDR1 SGHAT, CDR2 FQDESV (reference sequence). The CDR3 here is CASSLAQASETQYF. The CDR3 bases are TGTGCCAGCAGCTTAGCGCAGGCGTCAGAGACCCAGTACTTC.

The V gene is TRBV18, the J gene TRBJ1-1, with D possibly TRBD1 on 5 matching bases. CDR1 is KGHSH and CDR2 is LQKENI in the germline V gene. With 8 bases removed from V and 0 bases from J, the gap between germline ends came to 19 bases. This CDR3 comprises 16 residues. DNA of the CDR3: TGTGCCAGCGCCCGGGACTCCGGACCCATGAACACTGAAGCTTTCTTT. The encoded protein is CASARDSGPMNTEAFF.

This sequence joins TRBV2 and TRBJ1-1; D is unclear. CDR3 length: 14 amino acids. CDR1 is SNHLY, CDR2 FYNNEI, per germline. V gave up 7 bases and J gave up 4 bases, with 16 bases separating them. CDR3: CASNQPGFGTEAFF. The CDR3 region has the DNA TGTGCCAGCAATCAGCCAGGTTTTGGCACTGAAGCTTTCTTT.

This clone was seen a few times. The chain uses TRBV14 and TRBJ2-4, with D perhaps TRBD1 (6 bases). Germline V gene data show CDR1 as SGHDN and CDR2 as FVKESK. This CDR3 is 17 amino acids long. With 3 bases removed from V and 4 bases from J, the gap between germline ends came to 19 bases. The CDR3 nucleotides read TGTGCCAGCAGCCATAACTCGGCAGGGGTGCTTAAAAACATTCAGTACTTC. It translates to CASSHNSAGVLKNIQYF.

This clone has only a few counts. The chain combines TRBV28 with TRBJ1-1; 8 positions agree with TRBD1. Trimming cost V 4 bases and J 4 bases; bases outside gene matches: 5. Per germline, CDR1 MDHEN and CDR2 SYDVKM. The CDR3 is 14 residues long. The CDR3 coding sequence is TGTGCCAGCAGTTACCAGGGGGCTGGCACTGAAGCTTTCTTT. Its translation: CASSYQGAGTEAFF.

This clone was seen a single time. This sequence joins TRBV4-3 and TRBJ2-3, with a tentative D call TRBD2 (6 bases). In germline, CDR1 is LGHNA, CDR2 YSLEER. Trimming cost V 4 bases and J 3 bases, with 20 bases left between them. The CDR3 totals 17 residues. The CDR3 nucleotides read TGCGCCAGCAGCCCCTTTTTGGGGGGAAGCGTGACAGATACGCAGTATTTT. It codes for CASSPFLGGSVTDTQYF.

This clone was picked up one time. The chain couples TRBV2 to TRBJ1-5; D not resolved. The CDR3 consists of 15 residues. Germline V lookup: CDR1 SNHLY, CDR2 FYNNEI. V gave up 0 bases and J gave up 6 bases, with 12 bases separating them. This chain's CDR3 is CASSEAVGAFQPQHF. In DNA form, the CDR3 reads TGTGCCAGCAGTGAAGCCGTGGGAGCGTTTCAGCCCCAGCATTTT.

This clone has a single count. The chain employs TRBV7-9 and TRBJ1-2; 7 positions agree with TRBD1. The CDR3 covers 13 residues. CDR1 is SEHNR and CDR2 is FQNEAQ in the germline V gene (reference sequence). V was pared by 5 bases and J by 8 bases, with 8 bases of the junction left unmatched. The chain's CDR3 is CASSLDRPNGYTF. CDR3 nucleotide sequence: TGTGCCAGCAGCCTGGACAGGCCGAACGGCTACACCTTC. Variable domain in full (rest from reference TRBV7-9 and TRBJ1-2): DTGVSQNPRHKITKRGQNVTFRCDPISEHNRLYWYRQTLGQGPEFLTYFQNEAQLEKSRLLSDRFSAERPKGSFSTLEIQRTEQGDSAMYLCASSLDRPNGYTFGSGTRLTVV.

This clone was counted ten times or more. The chain is built from TRBV23-1 and TRBJ2-7; 8 bases are a match to TRBD2. TRBV23-1 is given ORF status, its function remaining uncertain. The CDR3 totals 15 residues. V lost 3 bases to trimming and J lost 6 bases; unmatched junction nucleotides: 10. The CDR3 DNA is TGCGCCAGCAGTCATCACATAGGACTAGCTTCCGAGCAGTACTTC. As protein: CASSHHIGLASEQYF.

There are a few counts of this clone. The sample holds other DNA sequences that translate to the same CDR3. V is TRBV6-5 and J is TRBJ1-1; 8 nucleotides align to TRBD1. The V gene's germline CDR1 is MNHEY and CDR2 SVGAGI. The length of the CDR3 is 14 residues. V gave up 5 bases and J gave up 1 base; unmatched junction bases: 3. The CDR3 DNA reads as TGTGCCAGCAGTCCCGGACAGGGGAACACTGAAGCTTTCTTT. Amino acid sequence: CASSPGQGNTEAFF.

This clone occurred a few times. The chain is built from TRBV2 and TRBJ1-4; 8 nucleotides align to TRBD1. This CDR3 is built from 18 residues. The ends lost 8 bases at V and 2 bases at J; junction bases unmatched: 16. The germline CDR1 and CDR2 sequences are SNHLY and FYNNEI. The CDR3 sequence: CASRREQGAVGTNEKLFF. The CDR3 nucleotides read TGTGCCAGCCGGAGGGAGCAGGGGGCAGTAGGGACTAATGAAAAACTGTTTTTT. Full variable domain (remainder filled in from reference TRBV2 and TRBJ1-4): EPEVTQTPSHQVTQMGQEVILRCVPISNHLYFYWYRQILGQKVEFLVSFYNNEISEKSEIFDDQFSVERPDGSNFTLKIRSTKLEDSAMYFCASRREQGAVGTNEKLFFGSGTQLSVL.

The chain joins TRBV18 to TRBJ1-1; TRBD1 agrees at 7 bases. This CDR3 has 12 amino acids. The junction had 9 bases not matched to a gene; V was cut back by 3 bases and J by 14 bases. Looked up from germline, CDR1 is KGHSH and CDR2 is LQKENI. CDR3 loop: CASSPDREGGFF. The CDR3 coding sequence is TGTGCCAGCTCACCCGACAGGGAAGGGGGGTTCTTT.

This sequence joins TRBV3-1 (or the pseudogene TRBV3-2) and TRBJ2-7; 9 bases match TRBD2. The CDR3 consists of 15 residues. Trimming cost V 1 base and J 5 bases; bases outside gene matches: 6. CDR1 LGHDT and CDR2 YNNKEL come from the germline V gene (reference sequence). Here the CDR3 reads CASSQGRGRADEQYF. CDR3 bases: TGTGCCAGCAGCCAAGGTCGCGGGAGGGCCGACGAGCAGTACTTC.

The J gene is TRBJ2-1, the V gene TRBV19, with 9 bases matching TRBD1. The germline gives CDR1 LNHDA, CDR2 SQIVND (reference sequence). This CDR3 is built from 15 residues. J gave up 3 bases and V 5 bases, and 5 bases lay outside the gene matches. CDR3 in amino acids: CASSGRQGGYNEQFF. The CDR3 nucleotides are TGTGCCAGTAGTGGCAGACAGGGGGGCTACAATGAGCAGTTCTTC.

J is TRBJ2-1 and V is TRBV7-2; 16 nucleotides align to TRBD2. V lost 5 bases to trimming and J lost 4 bases; unmatched junction nucleotides: 11. This CDR3 comprises 19 residues. The germline V gene has CDR1 SGHTA and CDR2 FQGNSA. The chain's CDR3 is CASSLRLGTSGRGYNEQFF. CDR3 bases: TGTGCCAGCAGCCTCCGGCTTGGGACTAGCGGGAGGGGGTACAATGAGCAGTTCTTC.

The V and J genes are TRBV5-1 and TRBJ2-2, with D tentatively TRBD1 (6 bases). V was clipped by 0 bases and J by 5 bases, with 14 bases between them. CDR3 length equals 16 residues. Per the germline V gene, CDR1 is SGHRS and CDR2 is YFSETQ. In DNA, the CDR3 is TGCGCCAGCAGCTTGGTTGCAGGGGACACAACCGGGGAGCTGTTTTTT. As protein: CASSLVAGDTTGELFF.

The chain uses TRBV29-1 and TRBJ2-3; possible D gene TRBD2, 6 bases. There are 13 residues in the CDR3. Looked up from germline, CDR1 is SQVTM and CDR2 is ANQGSEA. Trimming left V 8 bases short and J 1 base short, with 13 bases between. The CDR3 DNA reads as TGCAGCTCTCGGGCTAGCGGCACAGATACGCAGTATTTT. It translates to CSSRASGTDTQYF.

This CDR3 reads CASSQGRGYNQPQHF. The CDR3 bases are TGTGCCAGCAGCCAAGGGAGGGGATACAATCAGCCCCAGCATTTT. The genes are TRBV3-1 (or the pseudogene TRBV3-2) and TRBJ1-5; D is perhaps TRBD1 (5 bases). This CDR3 comprises 15 residues. CDR1 and CDR2 from the germline V gene are LGHDT and YNNKEL (reference sequence). Trimming took off 1 base at V and 3 bases at J, with 10 bases between the two ends.

The rearrangement links TRBV5-4 to TRBJ2-2; 10 nucleotides match TRBD2. The V segment lost 2 bases and the J segment 4 bases; nucleotides outside the gene matches: 11. Per the germline V gene, CDR1 is SGHNT and CDR2 is YYREEE (reference sequence). The CDR3 is 18 amino acids. The chain's CDR3 is CASSFLSGRPLPTGELFF. In nucleotides, the CDR3 is TGTGCCAGCAGCTTCCTTAGCGGGAGGCCCCTCCCCACCGGGGAGCTGTTTTTT.

The chain employs TRBV3-1 (or the pseudogene TRBV3-2) and TRBJ2-3, with 13 bases matching TRBD2. This CDR3 has 16 residues. Germline lookup yields CDR1 LGHDT and CDR2 YNNKEL (reference sequence). The V segment lost 4 bases and the J segment 2 bases; nucleotides outside the gene matches: 3. CDR3: CASSLGLAGYTDTQYF. DNA of the CDR3: TGTGCCAGCAGCCTGGGACTAGCGGGGTACACAGATACGCAGTATTTT.

The gene calls are TRBV5-6 and TRBJ2-3; TRBD2 agrees at 10 bases. The CDR3 totals 18 residues. The germline V gene encodes CDR1 SGHDT and CDR2 YYEEEE. J gave up 1 base and V 5 bases, and 13 bases lay outside the gene matches. CDR3 in amino acids: CASSNLERGGFGTDTQYF. The CDR3, as DNA: TGTGCCAGCAGTAACCTAGAGCGGGGGGGCTTCGGCACAGATACGCAGTATTTT.